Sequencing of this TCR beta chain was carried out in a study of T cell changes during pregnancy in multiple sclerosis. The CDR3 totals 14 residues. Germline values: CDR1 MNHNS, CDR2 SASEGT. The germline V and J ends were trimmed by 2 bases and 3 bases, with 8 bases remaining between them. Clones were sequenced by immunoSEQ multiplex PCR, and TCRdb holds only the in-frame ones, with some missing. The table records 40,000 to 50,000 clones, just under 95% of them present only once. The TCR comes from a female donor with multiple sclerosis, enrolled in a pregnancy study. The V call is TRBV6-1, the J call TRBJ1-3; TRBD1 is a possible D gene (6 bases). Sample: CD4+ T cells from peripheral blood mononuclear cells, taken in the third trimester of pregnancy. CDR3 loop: CASSETGRGNTIYF. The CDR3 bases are TGTGCCAGCAGTGAAACAGGGCGTGGAAACACCATATATTTT.